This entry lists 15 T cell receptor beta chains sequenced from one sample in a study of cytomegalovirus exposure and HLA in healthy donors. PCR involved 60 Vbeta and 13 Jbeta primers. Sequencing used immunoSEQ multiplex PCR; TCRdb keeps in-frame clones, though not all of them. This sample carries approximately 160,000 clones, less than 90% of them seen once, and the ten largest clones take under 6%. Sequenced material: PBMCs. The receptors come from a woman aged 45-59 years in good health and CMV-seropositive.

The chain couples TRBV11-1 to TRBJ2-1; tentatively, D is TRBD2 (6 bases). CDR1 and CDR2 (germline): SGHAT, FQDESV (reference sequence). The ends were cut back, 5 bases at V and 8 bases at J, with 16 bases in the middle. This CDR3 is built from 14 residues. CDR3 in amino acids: CASSLGPAGYEQFF. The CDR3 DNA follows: TGTGCCAGCAGCCTTGGTCCTGCGGGGTATGAGCAGTTCTTC.

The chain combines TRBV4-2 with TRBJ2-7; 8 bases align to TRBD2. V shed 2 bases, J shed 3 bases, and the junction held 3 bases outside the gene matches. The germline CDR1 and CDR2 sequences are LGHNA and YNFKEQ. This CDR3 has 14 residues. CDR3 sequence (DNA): TGTGCCAGCAGCCAACGAAGCGGGAGCTACGAGCAGTACTTC. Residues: CASSQRSGSYEQYF.

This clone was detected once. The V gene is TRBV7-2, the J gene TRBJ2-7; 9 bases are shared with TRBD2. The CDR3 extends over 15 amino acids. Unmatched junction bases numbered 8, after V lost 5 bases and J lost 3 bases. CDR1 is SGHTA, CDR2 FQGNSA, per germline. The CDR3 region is CASSVGASGDYEQYF. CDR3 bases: TGTGCCAGCAGCGTAGGAGCTAGCGGGGACTACGAGCAGTACTTC.

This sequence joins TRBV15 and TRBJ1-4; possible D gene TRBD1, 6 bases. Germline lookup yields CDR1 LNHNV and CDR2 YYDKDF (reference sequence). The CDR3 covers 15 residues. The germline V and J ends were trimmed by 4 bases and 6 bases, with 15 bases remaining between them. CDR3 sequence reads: CATSTYRAEDEKLFF. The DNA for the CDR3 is TGTGCCACCAGCACGTACAGGGCAGAGGATGAAAAACTGTTTTTT.

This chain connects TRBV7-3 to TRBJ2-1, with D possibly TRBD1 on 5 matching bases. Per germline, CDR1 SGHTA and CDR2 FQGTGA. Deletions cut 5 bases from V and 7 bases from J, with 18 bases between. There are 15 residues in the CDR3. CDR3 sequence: CASSPARAWKNEQFF. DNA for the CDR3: TGTGCCAGCAGCCCCGCCAGGGCTTGGAAGAATGAGCAGTTCTTC.

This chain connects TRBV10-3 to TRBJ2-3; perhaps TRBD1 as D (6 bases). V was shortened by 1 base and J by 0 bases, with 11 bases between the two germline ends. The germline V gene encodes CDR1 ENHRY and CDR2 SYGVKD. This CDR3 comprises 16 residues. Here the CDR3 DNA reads TGTGCCATCAGTGAGTACAGGGCAGCTAGCACAGATACGCAGTATTTT. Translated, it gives CAISEYRAASTDTQYF.

CDR3 in DNA: TGTGCCAGCAGCTTGGGGACAGGGTTAGGCTACACCTTC. Its translation is CASSLGTGLGYTF. This chain joins TRBV5-5 and TRBJ1-2, with 8 positions matching TRBD1. The junction had 3 bases not matched to a gene; V was cut back by 0 bases and J by 8 bases. CDR1 is SGHKS, CDR2 YYEKEE, per germline (reference sequence). CDR3 size: 13 residues.

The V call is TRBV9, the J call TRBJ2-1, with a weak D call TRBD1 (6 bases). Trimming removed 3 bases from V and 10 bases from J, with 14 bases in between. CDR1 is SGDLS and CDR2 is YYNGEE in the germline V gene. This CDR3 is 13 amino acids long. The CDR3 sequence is CASSAAWGQEQFF. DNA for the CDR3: TGTGCCAGCAGCGCTGCTTGGGGGCAAGAGCAGTTCTTC.

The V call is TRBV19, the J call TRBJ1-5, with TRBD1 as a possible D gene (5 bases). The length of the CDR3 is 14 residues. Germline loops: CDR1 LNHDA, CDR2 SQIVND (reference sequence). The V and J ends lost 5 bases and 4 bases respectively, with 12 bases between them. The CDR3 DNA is TGTGCCAGTAGTCCTAGTGGGGGGAATCAGCCCCAGCATTTT. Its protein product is CASSPSGGNQPQHF.

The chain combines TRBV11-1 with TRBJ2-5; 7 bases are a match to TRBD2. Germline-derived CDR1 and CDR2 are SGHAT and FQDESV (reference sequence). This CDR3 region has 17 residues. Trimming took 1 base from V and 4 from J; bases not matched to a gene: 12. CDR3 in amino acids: CASSLVVVSGGGETQYF. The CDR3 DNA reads TGTGCCAGCAGCTTAGTCGTCGTGTCGGGAGGTGGAGAGACCCAGTACTTC.

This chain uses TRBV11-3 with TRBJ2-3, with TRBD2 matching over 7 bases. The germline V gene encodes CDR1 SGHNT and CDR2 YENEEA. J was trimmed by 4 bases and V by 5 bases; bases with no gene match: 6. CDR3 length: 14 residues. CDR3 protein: CASSPRLAPDTQYF. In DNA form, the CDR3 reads TGTGCCAGCAGCCCAAGACTAGCCCCAGATACGCAGTATTTT. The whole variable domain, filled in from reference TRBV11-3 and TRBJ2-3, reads EAGVVQSPRYKIIEKKQPVAFWCNPISGHNTLYWYLQNLGQGPELLIRYENEEAVDDSQLPKDRFSAERLKGVDSTLKIQPAELGDSAVYLCASSPRLAPDTQYFGPGTRLTVL.

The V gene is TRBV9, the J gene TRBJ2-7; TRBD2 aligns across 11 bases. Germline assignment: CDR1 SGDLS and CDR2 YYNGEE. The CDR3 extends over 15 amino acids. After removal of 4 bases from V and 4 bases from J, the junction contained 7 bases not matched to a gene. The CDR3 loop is CASSLEASGGYEQYF. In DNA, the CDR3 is TGTGCCAGCAGCCTCGAGGCTAGCGGGGGGTACGAGCAGTACTTC.

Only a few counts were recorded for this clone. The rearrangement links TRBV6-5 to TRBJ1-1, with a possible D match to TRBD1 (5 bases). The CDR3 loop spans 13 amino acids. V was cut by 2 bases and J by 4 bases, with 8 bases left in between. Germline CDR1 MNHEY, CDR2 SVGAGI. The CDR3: CASSYGGSTEAFF. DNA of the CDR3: TGTGCCAGCAGTTACGGGGGGAGCACTGAAGCTTTCTTT.

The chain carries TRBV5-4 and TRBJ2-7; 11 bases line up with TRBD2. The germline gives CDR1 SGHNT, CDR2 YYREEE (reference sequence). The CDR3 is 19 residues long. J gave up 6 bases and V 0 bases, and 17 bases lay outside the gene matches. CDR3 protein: CASSLEGLAGLGGESEQYF. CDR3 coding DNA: TGTGCCAGCAGCTTGGAAGGACTAGCGGGTCTCGGAGGGGAGAGCGAGCAGTACTTC.

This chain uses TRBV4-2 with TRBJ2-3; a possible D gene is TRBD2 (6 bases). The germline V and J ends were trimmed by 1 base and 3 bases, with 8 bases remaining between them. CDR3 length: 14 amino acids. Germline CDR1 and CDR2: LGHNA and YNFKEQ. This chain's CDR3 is CASSQASGTDTQYF. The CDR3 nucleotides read TGTGCCAGCAGCCAAGCGAGCGGGACAGATACGCAGTATTTT.